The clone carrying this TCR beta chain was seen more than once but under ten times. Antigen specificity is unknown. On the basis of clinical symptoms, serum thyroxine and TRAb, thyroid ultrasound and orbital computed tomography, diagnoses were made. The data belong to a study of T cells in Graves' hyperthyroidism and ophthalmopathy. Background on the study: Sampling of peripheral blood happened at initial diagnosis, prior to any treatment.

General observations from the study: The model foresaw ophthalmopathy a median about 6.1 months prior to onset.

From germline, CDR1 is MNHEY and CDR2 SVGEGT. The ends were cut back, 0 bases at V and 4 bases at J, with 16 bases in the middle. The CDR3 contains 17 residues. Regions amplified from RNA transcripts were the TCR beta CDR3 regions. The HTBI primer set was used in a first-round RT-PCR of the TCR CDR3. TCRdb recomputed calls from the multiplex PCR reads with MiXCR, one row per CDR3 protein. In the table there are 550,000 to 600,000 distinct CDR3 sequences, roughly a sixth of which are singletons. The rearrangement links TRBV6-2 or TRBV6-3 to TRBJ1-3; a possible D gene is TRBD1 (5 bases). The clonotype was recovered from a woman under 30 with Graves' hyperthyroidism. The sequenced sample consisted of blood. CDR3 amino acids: CASSYSKFGGTGNTIYF. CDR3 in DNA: TGTGCCAGCAGTTACTCGAAATTTGGAGGGACGGGAAACACCATATATTTT.